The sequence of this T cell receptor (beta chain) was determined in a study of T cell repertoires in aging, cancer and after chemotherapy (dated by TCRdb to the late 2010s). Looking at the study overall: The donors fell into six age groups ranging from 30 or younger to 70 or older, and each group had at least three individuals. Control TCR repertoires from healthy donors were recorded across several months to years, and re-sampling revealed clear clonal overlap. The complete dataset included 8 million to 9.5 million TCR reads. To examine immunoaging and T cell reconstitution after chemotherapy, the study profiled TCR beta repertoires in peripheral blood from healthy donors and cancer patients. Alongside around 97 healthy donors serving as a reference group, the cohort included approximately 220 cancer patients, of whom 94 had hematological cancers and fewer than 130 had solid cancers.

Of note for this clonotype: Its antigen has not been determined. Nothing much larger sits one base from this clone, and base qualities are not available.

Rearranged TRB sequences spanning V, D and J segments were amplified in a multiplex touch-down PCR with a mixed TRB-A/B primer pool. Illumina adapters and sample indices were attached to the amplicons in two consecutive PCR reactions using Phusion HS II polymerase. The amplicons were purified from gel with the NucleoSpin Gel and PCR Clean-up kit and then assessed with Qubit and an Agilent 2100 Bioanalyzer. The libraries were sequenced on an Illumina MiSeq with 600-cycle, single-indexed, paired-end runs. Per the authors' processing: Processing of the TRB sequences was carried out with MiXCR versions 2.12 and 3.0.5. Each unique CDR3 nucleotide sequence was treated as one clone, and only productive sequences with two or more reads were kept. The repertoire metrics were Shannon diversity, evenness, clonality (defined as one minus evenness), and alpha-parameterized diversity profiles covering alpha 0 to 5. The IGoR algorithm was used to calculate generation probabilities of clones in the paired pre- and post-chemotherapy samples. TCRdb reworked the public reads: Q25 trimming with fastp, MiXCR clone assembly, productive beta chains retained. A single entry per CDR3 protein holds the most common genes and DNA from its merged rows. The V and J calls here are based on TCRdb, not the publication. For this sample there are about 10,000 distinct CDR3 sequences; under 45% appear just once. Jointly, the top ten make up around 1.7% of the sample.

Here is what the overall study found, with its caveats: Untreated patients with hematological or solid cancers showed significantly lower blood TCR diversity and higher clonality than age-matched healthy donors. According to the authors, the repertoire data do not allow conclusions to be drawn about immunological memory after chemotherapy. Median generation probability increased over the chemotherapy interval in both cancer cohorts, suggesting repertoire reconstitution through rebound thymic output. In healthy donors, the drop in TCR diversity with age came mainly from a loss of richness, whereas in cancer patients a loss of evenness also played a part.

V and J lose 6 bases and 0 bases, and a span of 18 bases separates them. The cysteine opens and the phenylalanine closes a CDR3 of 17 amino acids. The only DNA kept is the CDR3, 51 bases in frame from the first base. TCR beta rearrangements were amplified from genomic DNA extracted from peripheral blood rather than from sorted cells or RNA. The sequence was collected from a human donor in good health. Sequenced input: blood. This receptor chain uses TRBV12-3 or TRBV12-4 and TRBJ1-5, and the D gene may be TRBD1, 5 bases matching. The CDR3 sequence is CASSPALTGYSNQPQHF. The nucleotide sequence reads TGTGCCAGCAGCCCAGCTCTTACAGGATATAGCAATCAGCCCCAGCATTTT.